What follows are 3 T cell receptor beta chains derived from one specimen sequenced in a study of T cell clonality in common variable immunodeficiency. Points from the study as a whole: Common variable immunodeficiency TCR beta sequences reportedly had fewer deletions and N-nucleotide insertions.

Here immunoSEQ multiplex PCR was the method, and the copy in TCRdb shows in-frame clones only, minus some. The sample has 15,000 to 20,000 clones, none seen only once. The antigens of these receptors remain unknown. The sample consisted of peripheral blood mononuclear cells. The receptors come from a human donor with common variable immunodeficiency.

This clone was detected a few times. The read stops 3 residues short of the end of the CDR3; the missing end is completed from the germline J gene. The gene calls are TRBV11-2 and TRBJ2-5; D ambiguous. The CDR3 consists of 13 residues. Germline assignment: CDR1 SGHAT and CDR2 FQNNGV. Trimming left V 6 bases short and J 0 bases short, with 8 bases between. CDR3 DNA (partial): TGTGCCAGCAGGACATCGTACCAAGAGACC. Its protein is CASRTSYQET. The CDR3 as a whole reads CASRTSYQETQYF.

This clone was recorded many times. The CDR3 end is not reached by the read, which stops 3 residues before it; the germline J gene fills it in. The chain recombines TRBV5-4 with TRBJ2-1, with D possibly TRBD1 on 5 matching bases. The CDR3 has 14 residues. The V gene's germline CDR1 is SGHNT and CDR2 YYREEE (reference sequence). V lost 2 bases, J lost 6 bases, and 12 bases lay in between. This chain's CDR3 is CASSFPDKGNEQFF. The CDR3 DNA, read in part, is TGTGCCAGCAGCTTTCCGGACAAGGGCAATGAG.

In its sample, this clone was seen many times. The read ends 3 residues early relative to the CDR3; the germline J gene fills the gap. The V and J genes are TRBV12-3 or TRBV12-4 and TRBJ2-2, with TRBD2 matching over 9 bases. The CDR3 covers 16 residues. J lost 4 bases, V lost 7 bases, and 10 bases had no gene match. The CDR3 region is CASNLSQREVTGELFF. CDR3 DNA (partial): TGTGCCAGCAATCTGTCCCAGCGGGAGGTCACCGGGGAG.